The 5 T cell receptor beta chains reported below all come from one sample, sequenced in a study of blood T cells in healthy people across ages. A second PCR of 7 to 11 cycles used a sample-barcoded 5' primer and a J-beta primer mix. TCRdb recomputed calls from the 5' RACE reads with MiXCR, one row per CDR3 protein. This table holds over a million distinct CDR3 sequences, around 42% found once. The sequencing input was blood. Every receptor here comes from a young woman in good health.

This clonotype was found once. The V gene is TRBV7-9, the J gene TRBJ2-1, with D tentatively TRBD1 (6 bases). V was pared by 3 bases and J by 5 bases, with 11 bases between. The CDR3 contains 14 residues. The germline V gene has CDR1 SEHNR and CDR2 FQNEAQ (reference sequence). The CDR3 spells CASSLGHPDNEQFF. For the CDR3, the DNA is TGTGCCAGCAGCTTGGGACATCCGGACAATGAGCAGTTCTTC. Supplemented by reference TRBV7-9 and TRBJ2-1, the full variable domain reads DTGVSQNPRHKITKRGQNVTFRCDPISEHNRLYWYRQTLGQGPEFLTYFQNEAQLEKSRLLSDRFSAERPKGSFSTLEIQRTEQGDSAMYLCASSLGHPDNEQFFGPGTRLTVL.

This clonotype was observed once. Here the CDR3 DNA reads TGTGCCAGCAGTGTCTACACAGGGCTGGAGACCCAGTACTTC. Protein sequence: CASSVYTGLETQYF. The chain joins TRBV12-3 or TRBV12-4 to TRBJ2-5; perhaps TRBD1 as D (6 bases). This CDR3 is 14 amino acids long. V was pared by 5 bases and J by 5 bases, with 15 bases between.

The rearrangement uses TRBV10-3 and TRBJ2-1; D assignment may be TRBD1 or TRBD2 (7 bases each). Germline CDR1 ENHRY, CDR2 SYGVKD. The CDR3 totals 15 residues. The V and J ends lost 6 bases and 7 bases respectively, with 19 bases between them. The CDR3 protein is CAIRSDPGGGNEQFF. The CDR3 DNA reads as TGTGCCATCAGGAGCGACCCAGGGGGGGGAAATGAGCAGTTCTTC.

The table lists this clonotype with a few counts. This chain links TRBV7-2 with TRBJ2-5, with D perhaps TRBD1 (6 bases). The CDR3 contains 14 residues. The V gene lost 1 base and the J gene lost 5 bases, with 11 bases spanning the gap. The germline V gene encodes CDR1 SGHTA and CDR2 FQGNSA. DNA of the CDR3: TGTGCCAGCAGCTTAGACTGGGGGCAGGAGACCCAGTACTTC. Protein sequence: CASSLDWGQETQYF.

CDR3 nucleotides: TGTGCCAGCAGGTTCCACGGGGGGGCTCAGTACGAGCAGTACTTC. It is translated as CASRFHGGAQYEQYF. The chain combines TRBV27 with TRBJ2-7, with 8 bases matching TRBD2. The CDR3 loop spans 15 amino acids. V gave up 6 bases and J gave up 4 bases; unmatched junction bases: 11. Germline V gene sequence: CDR1 MNHEY, CDR2 SMNVEV (reference sequence).